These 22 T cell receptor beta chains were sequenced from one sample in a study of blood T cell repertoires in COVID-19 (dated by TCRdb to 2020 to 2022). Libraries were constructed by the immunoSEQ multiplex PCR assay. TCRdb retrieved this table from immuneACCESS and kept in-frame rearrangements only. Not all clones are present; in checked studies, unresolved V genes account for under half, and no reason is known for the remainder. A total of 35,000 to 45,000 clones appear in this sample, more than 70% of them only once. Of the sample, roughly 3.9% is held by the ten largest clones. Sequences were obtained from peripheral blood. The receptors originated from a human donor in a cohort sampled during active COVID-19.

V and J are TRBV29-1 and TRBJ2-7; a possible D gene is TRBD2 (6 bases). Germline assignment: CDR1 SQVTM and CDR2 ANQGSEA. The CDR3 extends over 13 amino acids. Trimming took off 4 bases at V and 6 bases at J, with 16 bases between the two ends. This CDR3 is CSVGKRLGGEQYF. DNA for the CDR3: TGCAGCGTTGGGAAGCGCCTGGGGGGCGAGCAGTACTTC.

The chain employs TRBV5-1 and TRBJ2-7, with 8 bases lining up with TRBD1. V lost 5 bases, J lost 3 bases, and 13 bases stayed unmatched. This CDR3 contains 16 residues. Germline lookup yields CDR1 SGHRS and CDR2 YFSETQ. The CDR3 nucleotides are TGCGCCAGCAGTCCACAGGGGGACCCACAGGTCTACGAGCAGTACTTC. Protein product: CASSPQGDPQVYEQYF.

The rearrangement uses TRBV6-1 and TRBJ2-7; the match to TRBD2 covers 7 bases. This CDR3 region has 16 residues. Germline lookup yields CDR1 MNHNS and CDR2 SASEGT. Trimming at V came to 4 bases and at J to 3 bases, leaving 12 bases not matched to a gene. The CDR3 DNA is TGTGCCAGCAGTGGGGCCCGGGGAGGGAGGGGCTACGAGCAGTACTTC. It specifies CASSGARGGRGYEQYF.

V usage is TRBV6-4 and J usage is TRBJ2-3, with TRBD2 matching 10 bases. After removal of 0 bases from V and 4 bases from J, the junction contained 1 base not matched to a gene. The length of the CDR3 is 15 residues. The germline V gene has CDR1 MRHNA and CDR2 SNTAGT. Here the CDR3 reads CASSDSGTSADTQYF. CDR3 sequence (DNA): TGTGCCAGCAGTGACTCCGGGACTAGCGCAGATACGCAGTATTTT.

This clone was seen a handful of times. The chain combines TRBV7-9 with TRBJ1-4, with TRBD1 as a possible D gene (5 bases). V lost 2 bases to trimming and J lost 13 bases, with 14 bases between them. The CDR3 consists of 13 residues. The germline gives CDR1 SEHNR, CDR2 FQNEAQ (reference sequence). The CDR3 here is CASSLRSDRVLFF. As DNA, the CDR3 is TGTGCCAGCAGCTTAAGGTCAGACAGAGTACTGTTTTTT.

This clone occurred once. CDR3 DNA sequence: TGTGCCAGCAGCCATGGAAGGGGGCAATCACGATCGTGGGAGCAGTACTTC. The encoded protein is CASSHGRGQSRSWEQYF. This chain uses TRBV3-1 (or the pseudogene TRBV3-2) with TRBJ2-7; 7 positions agree with TRBD1. Germline loops: CDR1 LGHDT, CDR2 YNNKEL (reference sequence). The CDR3 runs to 17 residues. The trim removed 3 bases at V and 7 bases at J, leaving 18 bases unmatched.

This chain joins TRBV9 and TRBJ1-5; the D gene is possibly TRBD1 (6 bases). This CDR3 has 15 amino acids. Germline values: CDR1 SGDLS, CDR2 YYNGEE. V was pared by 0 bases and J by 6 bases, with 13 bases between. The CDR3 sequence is CASSVDPGVTQPQHF. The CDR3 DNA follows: TGTGCCAGCAGCGTAGACCCAGGGGTCACTCAGCCCCAGCATTTT. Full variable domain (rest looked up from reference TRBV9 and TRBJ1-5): DSGVTQTPKHLITATGQRVTLRCSPRSGDLSVYWYQQSLDQGLQFLIQYYNGEERAKGNILERFSAQQFPDLHSELNLSSLELGDSALYFCASSVDPGVTQPQHFGDGTRLSIL.

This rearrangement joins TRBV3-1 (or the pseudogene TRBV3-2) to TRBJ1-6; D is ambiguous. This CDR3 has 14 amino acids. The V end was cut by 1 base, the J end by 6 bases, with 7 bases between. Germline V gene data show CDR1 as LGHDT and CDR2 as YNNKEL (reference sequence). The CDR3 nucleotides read TGTGCCAGCAGCCAAGTAGAGGGTAATTCACCCCTCCACTTT. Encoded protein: CASSQVEGNSPLHF.

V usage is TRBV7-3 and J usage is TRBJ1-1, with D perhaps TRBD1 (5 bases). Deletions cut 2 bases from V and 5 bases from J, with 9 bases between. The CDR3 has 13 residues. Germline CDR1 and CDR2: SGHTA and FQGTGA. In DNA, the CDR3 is TGTGCCAGCAGCTTACGGGGGGAAACTGAAGCTTTCTTT. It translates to CASSLRGETEAFF. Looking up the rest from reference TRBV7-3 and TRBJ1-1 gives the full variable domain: GAGVSQTPSNKVTEKGKYVELRCDPISGHTALYWYRQSLGQGPEFLIYFQGTGAADDSGLPNDRFFAVRPEGSVSTLKIQRTERGDSAVYLCASSLRGETEAFFGQGTRLTVV.

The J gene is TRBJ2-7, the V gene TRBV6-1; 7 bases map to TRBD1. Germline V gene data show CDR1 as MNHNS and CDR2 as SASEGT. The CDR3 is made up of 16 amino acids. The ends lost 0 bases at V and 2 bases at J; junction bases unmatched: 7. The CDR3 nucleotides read TGTGCCAGCAGTGAAGCTTTTGGGACAGCTACCTACGAGCAGTACTTC. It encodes CASSEAFGTATYEQYF.

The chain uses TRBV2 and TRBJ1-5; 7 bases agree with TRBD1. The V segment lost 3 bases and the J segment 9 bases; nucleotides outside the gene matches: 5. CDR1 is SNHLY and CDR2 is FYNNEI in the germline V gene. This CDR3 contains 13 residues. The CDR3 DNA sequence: TGTGCCAGCAGTGACAGGGGGTCAGGGCCCCAGCATTTT. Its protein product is CASSDRGSGPQHF.

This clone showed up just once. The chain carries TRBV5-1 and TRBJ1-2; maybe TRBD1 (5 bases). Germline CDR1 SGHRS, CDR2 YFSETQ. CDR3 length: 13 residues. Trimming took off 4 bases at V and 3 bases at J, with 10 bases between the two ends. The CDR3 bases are TGCGCCAGCAGCGGAGGGACGGACTATGGCTACACCTTC. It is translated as CASSGGTDYGYTF.

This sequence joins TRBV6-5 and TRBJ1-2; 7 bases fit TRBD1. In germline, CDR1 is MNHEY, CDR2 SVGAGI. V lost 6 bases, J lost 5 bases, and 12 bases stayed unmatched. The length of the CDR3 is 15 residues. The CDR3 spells CASRPDRVPWYGYTF. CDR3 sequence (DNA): TGTGCCAGCAGACCCGACAGGGTTCCCTGGTATGGCTACACCTTC.

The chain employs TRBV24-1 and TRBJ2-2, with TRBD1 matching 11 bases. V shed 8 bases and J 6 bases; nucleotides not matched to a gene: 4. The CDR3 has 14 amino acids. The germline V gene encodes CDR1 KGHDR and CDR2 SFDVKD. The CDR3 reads CATNSGQGAGELFF. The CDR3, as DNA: TGTGCCACCAATTCGGGACAGGGGGCCGGGGAGCTGTTTTTT.

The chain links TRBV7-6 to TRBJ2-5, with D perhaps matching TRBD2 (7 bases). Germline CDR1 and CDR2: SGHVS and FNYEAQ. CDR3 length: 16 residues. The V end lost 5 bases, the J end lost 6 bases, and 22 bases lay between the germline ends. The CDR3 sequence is CASSNWGGPSGQTQYF. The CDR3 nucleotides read TGTGCCAGCAGCAACTGGGGGGGGCCCTCCGGCCAGACCCAGTACTTC.

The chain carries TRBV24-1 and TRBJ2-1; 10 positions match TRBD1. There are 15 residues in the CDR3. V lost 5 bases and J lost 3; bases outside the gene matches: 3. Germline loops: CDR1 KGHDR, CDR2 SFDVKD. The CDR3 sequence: CATSVWTGGYNEQFF. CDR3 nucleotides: TGTGCCACCAGTGTCTGGACAGGGGGCTACAATGAGCAGTTCTTC.

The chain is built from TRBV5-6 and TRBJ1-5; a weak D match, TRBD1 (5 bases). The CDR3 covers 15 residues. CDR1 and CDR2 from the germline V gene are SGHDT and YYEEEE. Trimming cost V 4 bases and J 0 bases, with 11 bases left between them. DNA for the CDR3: TGTGCCAGCAGCATTCAGGGATATAGCAATCAGCCCCAGCATTTT. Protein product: CASSIQGYSNQPQHF.

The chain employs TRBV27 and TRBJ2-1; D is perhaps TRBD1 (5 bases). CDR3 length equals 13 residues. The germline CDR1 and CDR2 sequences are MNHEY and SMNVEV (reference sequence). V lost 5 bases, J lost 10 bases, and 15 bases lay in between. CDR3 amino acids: CASSPTTVGEQFF. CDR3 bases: TGTGCCAGCAGTCCAACGACAGTCGGCGAGCAGTTCTTC.

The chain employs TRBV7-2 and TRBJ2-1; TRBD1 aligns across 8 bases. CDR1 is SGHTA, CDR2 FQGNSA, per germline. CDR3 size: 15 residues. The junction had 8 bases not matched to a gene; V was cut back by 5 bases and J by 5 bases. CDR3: CASSPGQGPNNEQFF. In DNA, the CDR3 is TGTGCCAGCAGCCCTGGACAGGGCCCCAACAATGAGCAGTTCTTC.

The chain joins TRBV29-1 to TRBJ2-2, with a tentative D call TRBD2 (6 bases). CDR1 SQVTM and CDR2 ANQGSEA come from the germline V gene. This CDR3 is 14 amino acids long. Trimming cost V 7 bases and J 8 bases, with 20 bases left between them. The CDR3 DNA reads TGCAGCGCCCAGTACCCGGGACTCCAAGGGGAGCTGTTTTTT. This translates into CSAQYPGLQGELFF.

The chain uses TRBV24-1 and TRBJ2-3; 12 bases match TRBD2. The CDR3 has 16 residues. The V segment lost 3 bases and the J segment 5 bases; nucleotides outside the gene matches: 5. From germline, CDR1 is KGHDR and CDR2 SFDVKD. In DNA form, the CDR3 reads TGTGCCACCAGTGATCGGACTAGCGGGGACCTAGATACGCAGTATTTT. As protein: CATSDRTSGDLDTQYF.

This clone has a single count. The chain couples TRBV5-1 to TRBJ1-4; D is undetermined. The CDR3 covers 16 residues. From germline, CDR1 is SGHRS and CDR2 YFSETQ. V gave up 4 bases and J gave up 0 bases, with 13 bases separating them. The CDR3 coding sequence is TGCGCCAGCAGCGTAGGCCACAGTGCAACTAATGAAAAACTGTTTTTT. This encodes CASSVGHSATNEKLFF.